The table lists the clone carrying this T cell receptor (beta chain) with a few counts. The antigen is not known. The sample belongs to a study of OX40 agonist ivuxolimab in advanced cancers. Findings of the study overall: Compared with others, partial responders at 0.1-3.0 mg/kg displayed clonal expansion among the lowest.

Repertoires were generated with immunoSEQ multiplex PCR, while TCRdb's copy carries only in-frame clones and drops some. The profile covers about 32,000 clones, with roughly 84% appearing a single time and 15% to 25% taken by the ten largest. V gave up 6 bases and J gave up 1 base; unmatched junction bases: 3. Germline CDR1 is MNHNS and CDR2 is SASEGT. The CDR3 length is 15 residues. This clonotype was obtained from an adult with an advanced solid tumor such as melanoma, head and neck, liver or kidney cancer. This sequence joins TRBV6-1 and TRBJ2-5; 12 positions match TRBD2. The sample consisted of CD4+ or CD8+ T cells sorted from blood, taken in a trial of the OX40 agonist ivuxolimab. This CDR3 reads CASSRTSGVQETQYF. The CDR3 coding sequence is TGTGCCAGCAGCCGGACTAGCGGGGTCCAAGAGACCCAGTACTTC.